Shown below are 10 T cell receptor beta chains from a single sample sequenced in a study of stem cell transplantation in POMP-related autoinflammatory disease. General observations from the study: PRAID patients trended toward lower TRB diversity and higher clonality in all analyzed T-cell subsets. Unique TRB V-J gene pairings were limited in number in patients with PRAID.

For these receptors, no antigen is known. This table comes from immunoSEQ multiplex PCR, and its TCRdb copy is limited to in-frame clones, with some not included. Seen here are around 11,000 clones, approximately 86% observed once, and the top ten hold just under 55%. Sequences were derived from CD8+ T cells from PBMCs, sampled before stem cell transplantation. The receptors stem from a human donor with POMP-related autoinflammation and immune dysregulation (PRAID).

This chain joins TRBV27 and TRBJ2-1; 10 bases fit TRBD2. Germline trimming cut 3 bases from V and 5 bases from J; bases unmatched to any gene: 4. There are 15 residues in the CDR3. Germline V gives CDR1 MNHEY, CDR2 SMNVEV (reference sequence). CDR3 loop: CASSFLAGAHNEQFF. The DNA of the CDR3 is TGTGCCAGCAGTTTTCTAGCGGGGGCCCACAATGAGCAGTTCTTC.

The CDR3 spells CASSPLLAGTDTQYF. The CDR3 DNA follows: TGTGCCAGCAGTCCGCTTTTGGCGGGCACAGATACGCAGTATTTT. This chain links TRBV27 with TRBJ2-3; D remains ambiguous. CDR1 is MNHEY and CDR2 is SMNVEV in the germline V gene (reference sequence). The CDR3 length is 15 residues. Trimming stripped 5 bases from V and 1 base from J, with 13 bases between.

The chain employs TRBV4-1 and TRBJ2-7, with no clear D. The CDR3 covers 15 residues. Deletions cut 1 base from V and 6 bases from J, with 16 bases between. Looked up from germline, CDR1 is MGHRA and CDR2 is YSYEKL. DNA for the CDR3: TGCGCCAGCAGCCAAGCCGAATTTGGCCCGGGCGAGCAGTACTTC. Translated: CASSQAEFGPGEQYF.

The CDR3 sequence: CASSNYNEQFF. The CDR3 coding sequence is TGTGCCAGCAGCAACTACAATGAGCAGTTCTTC. The chain links TRBV11-2 to TRBJ2-1; D not resolved. The germline V gene has CDR1 SGHAT and CDR2 FQNNGV. CDR3 length: 11 amino acids. Trimming pared 5 bases from V and 3 bases from J, leaving 2 bases between.

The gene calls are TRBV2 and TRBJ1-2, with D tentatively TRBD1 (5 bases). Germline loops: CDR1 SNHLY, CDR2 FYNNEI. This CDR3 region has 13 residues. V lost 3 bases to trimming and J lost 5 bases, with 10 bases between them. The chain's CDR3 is CASSDGGGYGYTF. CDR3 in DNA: TGTGCCAGCAGTGATGGTGGGGGATATGGCTACACCTTC.

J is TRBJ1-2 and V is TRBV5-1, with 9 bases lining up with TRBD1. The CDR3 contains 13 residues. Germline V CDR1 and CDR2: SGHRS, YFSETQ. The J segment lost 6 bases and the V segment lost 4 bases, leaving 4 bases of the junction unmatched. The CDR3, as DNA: TGCGCCAGCAGCAGACAGGGGGAAGATGGCTACACCTTC. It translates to CASSRQGEDGYTF. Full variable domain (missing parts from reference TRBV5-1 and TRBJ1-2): KAGVTQTPRYLIKTRGQQVTLSCSPISGHRSVSWYQQTPGQGLQFLFEYFSETQRNKGNFPGRFSGRQFSNSRSEMNVSTLELGDSALYLCASSRQGEDGYTFGSGTRLTVV.

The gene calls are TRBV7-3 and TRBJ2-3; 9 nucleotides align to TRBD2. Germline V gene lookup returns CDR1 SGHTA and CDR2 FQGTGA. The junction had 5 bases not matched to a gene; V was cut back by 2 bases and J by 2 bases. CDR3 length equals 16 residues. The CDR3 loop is CASSLGAGGTTDTQYF. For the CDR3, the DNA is TGTGCCAGCAGCTTAGGAGCGGGAGGAACCACAGATACGCAGTATTTT.

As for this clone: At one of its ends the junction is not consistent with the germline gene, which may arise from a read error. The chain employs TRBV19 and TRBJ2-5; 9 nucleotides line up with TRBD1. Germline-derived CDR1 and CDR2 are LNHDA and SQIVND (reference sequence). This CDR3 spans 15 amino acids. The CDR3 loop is CASSITSGTGTSTDF. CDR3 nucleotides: TGTGCCAGTAGTATAACCTCCGGGACAGGGACCTCTACGGACTTC.

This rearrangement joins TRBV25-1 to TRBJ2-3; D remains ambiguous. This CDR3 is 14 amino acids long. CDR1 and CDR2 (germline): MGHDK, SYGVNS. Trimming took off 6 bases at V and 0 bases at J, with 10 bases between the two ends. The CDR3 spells CASSGGGSTDTQYF. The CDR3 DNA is TGTGCCAGCAGCGGCGGTGGGAGCACAGATACGCAGTATTTT.

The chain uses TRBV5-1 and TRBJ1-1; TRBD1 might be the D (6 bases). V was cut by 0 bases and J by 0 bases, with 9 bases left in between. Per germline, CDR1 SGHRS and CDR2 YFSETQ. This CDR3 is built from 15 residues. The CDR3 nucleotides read TGCGCCAGCAGCTTGGGTCAGGGGCTGAACACTGAAGCTTTCTTT. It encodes CASSLGQGLNTEAFF.